These T cell receptor beta chains were read from a single sample in a study of T cell repertoires in breast cancer. Each CDR3 protein is one row after TCRdb ran MiXCR on the emulsion pairing reads. The data contain about 40,000 distinct CDR3 sequences, roughly 42% of them singletons. The specimen was CD8+ T cells. The receptor set was obtained from a pool of human donors with breast cancer or a healthy control (not recorded which). The CDR3 runs from the conserved cysteine through the conserved F or W. The D gene is left open where the match is weak. Clone size is shown for a subset of rows, as once, few, many or a class of expanded clone.

size: NA; J: TRBJ2-6; V: TRBV7-6; D: NA; length: 16; DNA: TGTGCCAGCAGCTTAGTCAGGGGCTCTGGGGCCAACGTCCTGACTTTC; CDR3: CASSLVRGSGANVLTF
size: NA; J: TRBJ2-1; V: TRBV6-6; D: NA; length: 15; DNA: TGTGCCAGCAGAACGAGCGAGCCGGGGTCCAATGAGCAGTTCTTC; CDR3: CASRTSEPGSNEQFF
size: NA; J: TRBJ2-7; V: TRBV9; D: NA; length: 14; DNA: TGTGCCAGCAGCGTAGGGGGGGCCCCCTACGAGCAGTACTTC; CDR3: CASSVGGAPYEQYF
size: NA; J: TRBJ1-2; V: TRBV3-1; D: NA; length: 12; DNA: TGTGCCAGCGGGGCCGGAGGAGTCGACTGCACCTTC; CDR3: CASGAGGVDCTF
size: few; J: TRBJ2-7; V: TRBV20-1; D: TRBD2; length: 15; DNA: TGCAGTGCTAGAGATTTTCTAGCGGGAGTGGGGGAGCAGTACTTC; CDR3: CSARDFLAGVGEQYF
size: many; J: TRBJ2-1; V: TRBV6-1; D: NA; length: 13; DNA: TGTGCCGCCCGACCGGGGTGGTACAATGAGCAGTTCTTC; CDR3: CAARPGWYNEQFF
size: NA; J: TRBJ1-1; V: TRBV18; D: NA; length: 14; DNA: TGTGCCAGCTCACCACCGAATACTTACACTGAAGCCTTCTTT; CDR3: CASSPPNTYTEAFF
size: once; J: TRBJ1-1; V: TRBV4-1; D: TRBD1; length: 14; DNA: TGCGCCAGCAGCCAAGAAGACAGGGCGACTGAAGCTTTCTTT; CDR3: CASSQEDRATEAFF
size: NA; J: TRBJ1-1; V: TRBV12-3/TRBV12-4; D: NA; length: 16; DNA: TGTGCCAGCAGTCCCGTAGAGGGGAGGAGAGGCACTGAAGCTTTCTTT; CDR3: CASSPVEGRRGTEAFF
size: NA; J: TRBJ1-1; V: TRBV4-1; D: NA; length: 12; DNA: TGCGCCAGTGGGGGCGAGAACACTAAAGCTTTCTTT; CDR3: CASGGENTKAFF
size: NA; J: TRBJ1-2; V: TRBV7-9; D: NA; length: 14; DNA: TGTGCCAGCAGCCTGGAAACAGCTAACTATGGCTACACCTTC; CDR3: CASSLETANYGYTF
size: few; J: TRBJ1-1; V: TRBV15; D: NA; length: 12; DNA: TGTGCCACCAGCAGAGACGGGAAGGGGGCTTTCTTT; CDR3: CATSRDGKGAFF
size: few; J: TRBJ2-7; V: TRBV4-2; D: TRBD2; length: 15; DNA: TGTGCCAGCAGCCAGGGGACTAGCGTCACCTACGAGCAGTACTTC; CDR3: CASSQGTSVTYEQYF
size: many; J: TRBJ2-5; V: TRBV20-1; D: TRBD2; length: 16; DNA: TGCAGTGCTAGGGGGACTAGCGGGGATCACCAAGAGACCCAGTACTTC; CDR3: CSARGTSGDHQETQYF